These T cell receptor beta chains were read from a single sample in a study of blood T cells in healthy people across ages. A single record per CDR3 protein comes from TCRdb applying MiXCR to the 5' RACE reads. The table includes under 2,000,000 distinct CDR3 sequences, around half detected once. The sequencing sample was made of blood. The receptor set was obtained from a woman aged 40-49 years in good health. The CDR3 runs from the conserved cysteine through the conserved F or W. D genes are given only for firm matches. Clone size is given for some rows only: seen once, a few or many times, or a class if the clone is expanded.

clone size	V gene	J gene	D gene	CDR3 DNA	CDR3 protein
NA	TRBV6-5	TRBJ2-1	TRBD2	TGTGCCAGCAGGTTGGCGGGGGGGATGTACAATGAGCAGTTCTTC	CASRLAGGMYNEQFF
few	TRBV12-3/TRBV12-4	TRBJ1-2	NA	TGTGCCAGCAGTTCGTTCACGACAGCGGGATACACCTTC	CASSSFTTAGYTF
once	TRBV6-6	TRBJ2-3	NA	TGTGCCAGCAGTTACCTAGGGAGCCAGGATACGCAGTATTTT	CASSYLGSQDTQYF
NA	TRBV6-1	TRBJ1-1	NA	TGTGCCAGCAGTGAGGGAACCACTGAAGCTTTCTTT	CASSEGTTEAFF
few	TRBV25-1	TRBJ2-3	NA	TGTGCCAGCAGTCGGAGGGGGGGGGCCACAGATACGCAGTATTTT	CASSRRGGATDTQYF
NA	TRBV7-9	TRBJ1-2	TRBD1	TGTGCCAGCAGCCCGGGGCAGGGGGTTTCCTATGGCTACACCTTC	CASSPGQGVSYGYTF
NA	TRBV29-1	TRBJ2-5	NA	TGCAGCGTCACCCTCGGCCACGACAGTCCCCAAGAGACCCAGTACTTC	CSVTLGHDSPQETQYF
NA	TRBV6-2/TRBV6-3	TRBJ1-6	NA	TGTGCCAGCAGCTACAGGGAGAGGAATTCACCCCTCCACTTT	CASSYRERNSPLHF
NA	TRBV12-3/TRBV12-4	TRBJ2-6	NA	TGTGCCAGCGGGATCTCTGGGGCCAACGTCCTGACTTTC	CASGISGANVLTF
NA	TRBV7-9	TRBJ2-1	NA	TGTGCCAGCAGTGAACCGGGGGTCATCTACAATGAGCAGTTCTTC	CASSEPGVIYNEQFF